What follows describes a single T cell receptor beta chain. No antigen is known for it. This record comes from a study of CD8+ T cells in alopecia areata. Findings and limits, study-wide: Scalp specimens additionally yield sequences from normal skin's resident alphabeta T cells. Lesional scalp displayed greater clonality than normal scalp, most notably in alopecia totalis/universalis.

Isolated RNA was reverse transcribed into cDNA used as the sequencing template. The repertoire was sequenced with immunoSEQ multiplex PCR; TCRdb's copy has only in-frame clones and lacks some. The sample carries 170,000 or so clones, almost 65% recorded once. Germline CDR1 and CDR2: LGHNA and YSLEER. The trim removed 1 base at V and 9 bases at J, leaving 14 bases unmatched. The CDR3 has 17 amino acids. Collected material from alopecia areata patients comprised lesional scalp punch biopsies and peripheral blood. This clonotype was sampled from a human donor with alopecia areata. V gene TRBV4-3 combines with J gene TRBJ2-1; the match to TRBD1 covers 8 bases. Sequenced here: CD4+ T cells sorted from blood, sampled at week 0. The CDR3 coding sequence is TGCGCCAGCAGCCAAGGGTCCCAGGGGGCCGCCTACGCTGAGCAGTTCTTC. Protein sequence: CASSQGSQGAAYAEQFF.